These T cell receptor beta chains were read from a single sample in a study of blood T cell repertoires in COVID-19. TCRdb's copy holds only in-frame clones and misses some; the assay was immunoSEQ multiplex PCR. The table shows 140,000 or so clones, with over 75% occurring only once. What was sequenced was peripheral blood. The receptor source for this set is a woman between 45 and 65 years old with acute or convalescent COVID-19. Each CDR3 is given with its conserved first and last residue. The order of the fields is J gene, clone size, V gene, D gene, CDR3 protein, CDR3 DNA. A D gene is named only where the DNA matches it firmly. Size is omitted from some rows. Given values are once, few, many or a class for expanded clones.

>TRBJ1-5|-|TRBV11-2|TRBD1
CASSSDRDAQPQHF
TGTGCCAGCAGCTCCGACAGGGACGCTCAGCCCCAGCATTTT
>TRBJ1-2|few|TRBV28|TRBD1
CASSTGTGLYYGGYTF
TGTGCCAGCAGTACCGGGACAGGGCTCTACTATGGTGGCTACACCTTC
>TRBJ1-5|once|TRBV7-9|TRBD1
CASGKGAADQPQHF
TGTGCCAGCGGGAAGGGGGCGGCCGATCAGCCCCAGCATTTT
>TRBJ2-3|once|TRBV5-4|-
CASSLDGQSTDTQYF
TGTGCCAGCAGCTTGGACGGACAGTCCACAGATACGCAGTATTTT
>TRBJ1-6|few|TRBV2|-
CASSELGGENLSPLHF
TGTGCCAGCAGTGAGCTGGGCGGGGAAAACCTTTCACCCCTCCACTTT
>TRBJ1-2|-|TRBV19|TRBD1
CASSKAGQGNTDGYTF
TGTGCCAGTAGTAAAGCGGGACAGGGGAATACAGATGGCTACACCTTC
>TRBJ1-1|-|TRBV29-1|TRBD1
CSVPGTAFLYTEAFF
TGCAGCGTTCCCGGGACAGCATTTTTGTACACTGAAGCTTTCTTT
>TRBJ1-2|-|TRBV6-1|TRBD1
CASSARWDRELGGYTF
TGTGCCAGCAGTGCCAGGTGGGACAGGGAGTTAGGAGGCTACACCTTC
>TRBJ2-3|-|TRBV7-3|TRBD2
CASSLKPSGGPDTQYF
TGTGCCAGCAGCTTAAAACCTAGCGGGGGGCCAGATACGCAGTATTTT
>TRBJ1-5|once|TRBV12-3/TRBV12-4|-
CASNSGLHQPQHF
TGTGCCAGCAATTCAGGGCTTCATCAGCCCCAGCATTTT
>TRBJ1-3|-|TRBV7-2|-
CASSPDGVSGNTIYF
TGTGCCAGCAGCCCAGACGGGGTCTCTGGAAACACCATATATTTT
>TRBJ1-1|-|TRBV18|-
CASSLQDWNTEAFF
TGTGCCAGCTCACTACAGGATTGGAACACTGAAGCTTTCTTT
>TRBJ1-4|-|TRBV12-3/TRBV12-4|-
CASSLRLWEKLFF
TGTGCCAGCAGTTTAAGACTCTGGGAAAAACTGTTTTTT
>TRBJ2-2|once|TRBV23-1|-
CASSPAFRTASNTGELFF
TGCGCCAGCAGTCCGGCCTTCCGGACAGCTTCGAACACCGGGGAGCTGTTTTTT
>TRBJ2-7|-|TRBV29-1|-
CSVDRGGDEQYF
TGCAGCGTTGACAGGGGTGGGGACGAGCAGTACTTC
>TRBJ2-5|-|TRBV19|TRBD1
CASSRGTAIGETQYF
TGTGCCAGTAGTAGAGGGACAGCGATTGGGGAGACCCAGTACTTC
>TRBJ1-3|-|TRBV7-3|TRBD1
CASSLSGTGSGNTIYF
TGTGCCAGCAGCTTATCTGGGACAGGGTCTGGAAACACCATATATTTT
>TRBJ2-6|-|TRBV19|TRBD1
CASRSRQGMMSGANVLTF
TGTGCCAGTAGGAGCAGACAGGGTATGATGTCTGGGGCCAACGTCCTGACTTTC
>TRBJ1-5|-|TRBV3-1/TRBV3-2|-
CASSQLMATQQPYSNQPQHF
TGTGCCAGCAGCCAACTGATGGCAACGCAACAGCCTTATAGCAATCAGCCCCAGCATTTT
>TRBJ1-4|-|TRBV6-1|-
CASSEFGGEEKLFF
TGTGCCAGCAGTGAATTTGGAGGCGAGGAAAAACTGTTTTTT
>TRBJ1-2|-|TRBV2|TRBD1
CASKLRGDYGYTF
TGTGCCAGCAAACTCAGGGGGGACTATGGCTACACCTTC
>TRBJ2-7|-|TRBV11-2|-
CASSFRAQGGSPYEQYF
TGTGCCAGCAGCTTTCGTGCGCAGGGCGGATCTCCCTACGAGCAGTACTTC
>TRBJ2-7|-|TRBV28|-
CASSTLMGLGEQYF
TGTGCCAGCAGTACCCTGATGGGGCTCGGCGAGCAGTACTTC
>TRBJ1-6|-|TRBV5-1|-
CASSLASQGSAPLHF
TGCGCCAGCAGCTTGGCGTCTCAGGGGTCGGCACCCCTCCACTTT
>TRBJ2-7|-|TRBV5-1|TRBD1
CASSLALGQGDYEQYF
TGCGCCAGCAGCTTGGCCTTAGGACAGGGGGACTACGAGCAGTACTTC
>TRBJ2-7|-|TRBV7-2|-
CASSLAQGPYEQYF
TGTGCCAGCAGCTTAGCTCAGGGTCCTTACGAGCAGTACTTC
>TRBJ1-2|few|TRBV7-8|-
CASSFAGGGNYGYTF
TGTGCCAGCAGCTTCGCCGGGGGAGGTAACTATGGCTACACCTTC
>TRBJ2-1|-|TRBV7-9|TRBD1
CASSLEEGAWGEQFF
TGTGCCAGCAGCTTAGAAGAGGGGGCGTGGGGTGAGCAGTTCTTC
>TRBJ2-7|-|TRBV9|-
CASSASDGAYEQYF
TGTGCCAGCAGCGCGTCTGACGGAGCCTACGAGCAGTACTTC
>TRBJ1-5|-|TRBV6-2/TRBV6-3|-
CASSYEVNQPQHF
TGTGCCAGCAGTTACGAGGTAAATCAGCCCCAGCATTTT
>TRBJ1-2|-|TRBV7-9|-
CASSRSTGRPGYTF
TGTGCCAGCAGCCGTTCTACAGGGCGTCCTGGCTACACCTTC
>TRBJ2-3|-|TRBV7-2|TRBD2
CASSGRLAGGRGTQYF
TGTGCCAGCAGCGGAAGACTAGCGGGGGGTCGAGGCACGCAGTATTTT
>TRBJ2-7|-|TRBV7-2|TRBD2
CASSLFSGGNEQYF
TGTGCCAGCAGCTTATTTTCGGGGGGTAACGAGCAGTACTTC
>TRBJ2-6|-|TRBV28|-
CASSSAGEGANVLTF
TGTGCCAGCAGTTCAGCAGGGGAAGGGGCCAACGTCCTGACTTTC
>TRBJ1-5|-|TRBV19|TRBD1
CASKGGQINQPQHF
TGTGCCAGTAAGGGGGGACAGATCAATCAGCCCCAGCATTTT
>TRBJ2-3|-|TRBV12-3/TRBV12-4|-
CASSLLGADTQYF
TGTGCCAGCAGTTTATTAGGGGCAGATACGCAGTATTTT
>TRBJ1-1|many|TRBV7-8|-
CASSLAIGGLNTEAFF
TGTGCCAGCAGCTTAGCAATAGGGGGTCTGAACACTGAAGCTTTCTTT
>TRBJ1-2|-|TRBV6-6|-
CASTPSGLDGYTF
TGTGCCAGCACCCCTTCAGGGTTGGATGGCTACACCTTC
>TRBJ2-7|-|TRBV7-8|TRBD1
CASSRQTGTGEQYF
TGTGCCAGCAGCCGACAGACAGGGACGGGGGAGCAGTACTTC
>TRBJ1-5|few|TRBV19|-
CASKRDGRGYSNQPQHF
TGTGCCAGCAAAAGGGACGGGAGGGGTTATAGCAATCAGCCCCAGCATTTT
>TRBJ1-5|-|TRBV6-2/TRBV6-3|-
CASSFTSGVSQPQHF
TGTGCCAGCAGTTTTACATCGGGGGTGAGTCAGCCCCAGCATTTT
>TRBJ1-6|-|TRBV3-1/TRBV3-2|-
CASSQEAGLNSPLHF
TGTGCCAGCAGCCAAGAGGCAGGGCTGAATTCACCCCTCCACTTT
>TRBJ2-7|-|TRBV6-2/TRBV6-3|-
CASSYAGSYEQYF
TGTGCCAGCAGTTACGCAGGGTCCTACGAGCAGTACTTC